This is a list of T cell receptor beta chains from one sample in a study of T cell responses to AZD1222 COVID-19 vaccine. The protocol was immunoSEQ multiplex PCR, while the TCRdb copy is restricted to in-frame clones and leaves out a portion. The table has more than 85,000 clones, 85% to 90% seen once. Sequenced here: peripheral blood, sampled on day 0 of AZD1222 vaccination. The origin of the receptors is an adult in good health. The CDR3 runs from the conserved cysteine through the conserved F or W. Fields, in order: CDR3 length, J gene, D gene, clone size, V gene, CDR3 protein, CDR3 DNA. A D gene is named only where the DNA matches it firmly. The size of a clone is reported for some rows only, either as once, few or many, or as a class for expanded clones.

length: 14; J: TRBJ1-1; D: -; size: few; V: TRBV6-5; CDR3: CASSRDTGRTEAFF; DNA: TGTGCCAGCAGTAGAGATACAGGGCGCACTGAAGCTTTCTTT
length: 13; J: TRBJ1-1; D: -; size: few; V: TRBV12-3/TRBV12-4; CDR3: CASSFLIESEAFF; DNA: TGTGCCAGCAGTTTTTTGATTGAGTCTGAAGCTTTCTTT
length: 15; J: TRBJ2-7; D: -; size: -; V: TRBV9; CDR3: CASSVGGSGPYEQYF; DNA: TGTGCCAGCAGCGTAGGTGGTAGCGGACCCTACGAGCAGTACTTC
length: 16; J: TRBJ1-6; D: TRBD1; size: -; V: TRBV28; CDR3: CASRTTGDSYNSPLHF; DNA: TGTGCCAGCAGGACTACAGGGGACTCCTATAATTCACCCCTCCACTTT
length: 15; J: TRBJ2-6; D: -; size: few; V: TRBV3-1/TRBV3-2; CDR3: CASSQERGGANVLTF; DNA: TGTGCCAGCAGCCAAGAAAGGGGTGGGGCCAACGTCCTGACTTTC
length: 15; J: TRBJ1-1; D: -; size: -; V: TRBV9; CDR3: CASSVVRLGNTEAFF; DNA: TGTGCCAGCAGCGTAGTTAGGTTAGGGAACACTGAAGCTTTCTTT
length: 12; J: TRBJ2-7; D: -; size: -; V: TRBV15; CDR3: CATSREGREQYF; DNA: TGTGCCACCAGCAGAGAAGGGCGCGAGCAGTACTTC
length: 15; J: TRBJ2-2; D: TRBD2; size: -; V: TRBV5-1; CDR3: CASKVASGSAGELFF; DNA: TGCGCCAGCAAGGTGGCTAGCGGGTCGGCCGGGGAGCTGTTTTTT
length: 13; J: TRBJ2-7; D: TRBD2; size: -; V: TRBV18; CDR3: CASSPTSAYEQYF; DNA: TGTGCCAGCTCACCGACTAGCGCCTACGAGCAGTACTTC
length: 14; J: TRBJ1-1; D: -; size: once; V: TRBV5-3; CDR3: CARSLGRRNTEAFF; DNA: TGTGCCAGAAGCCTGGGACGGAGGAACACTGAAGCTTTCTTT
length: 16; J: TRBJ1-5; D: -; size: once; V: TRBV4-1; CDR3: CASSQDSGSLGQPQHF; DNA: TGCGCCAGCAGCCAAGATTCGGGATCTCTTGGACAGCCCCAGCATTTT
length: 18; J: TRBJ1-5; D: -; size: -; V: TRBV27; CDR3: CASSFCPGTTYSNQPQHF; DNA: TGTGCCAGCAGTTTCTGTCCCGGGACAACTTATAGCAATCAGCCCCAGCATTTT
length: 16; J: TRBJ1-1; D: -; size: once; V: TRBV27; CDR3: CASSPLNPGGGTEAFF; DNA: TGTGCCAGCAGTCCCCTGAACCCCGGAGGGGGCACTGAAGCTTTCTTT
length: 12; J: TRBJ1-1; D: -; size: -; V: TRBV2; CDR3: CASGKGVTEAFF; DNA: TGTGCCAGCGGTAAAGGAGTCACTGAAGCTTTCTTT
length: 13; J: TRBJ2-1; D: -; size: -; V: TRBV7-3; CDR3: CASSPYSVNEQFF; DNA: TGTGCCAGCAGCCCTTACAGTGTTAATGAGCAGTTCTTC
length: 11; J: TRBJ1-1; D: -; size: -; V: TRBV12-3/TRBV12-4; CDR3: CASSLRGEAFF; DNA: TGTGCCAGCAGCCTCCGGGGTGAAGCTTTCTTT
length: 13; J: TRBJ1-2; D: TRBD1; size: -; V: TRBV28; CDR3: CASRLTGPYGYTF; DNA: TGTGCCAGCAGGCTGACAGGGCCCTATGGCTACACCTTC
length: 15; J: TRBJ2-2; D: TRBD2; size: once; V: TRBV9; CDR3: CASSVEVAGAGELFF; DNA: TGTGCCAGCAGCGTAGAAGTAGCGGGAGCCGGGGAGCTGTTTTTT
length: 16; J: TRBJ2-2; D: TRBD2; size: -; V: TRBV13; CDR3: CASSLGLAGSTGELFF; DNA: TGTGCCAGCAGCTTAGGGCTAGCGGGATCTACCGGGGAGCTGTTTTTT
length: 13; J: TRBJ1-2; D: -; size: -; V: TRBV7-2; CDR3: CASSLWGDYGYTF; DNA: TGTGCCAGCAGCTTATGGGGAGACTATGGCTACACCTTC
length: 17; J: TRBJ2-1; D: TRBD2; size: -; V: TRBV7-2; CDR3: CASSLALGSGFVNEQFF; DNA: TGTGCCAGCAGCTTAGCGTTGGGTAGCGGGTTTGTCAATGAGCAGTTCTTC
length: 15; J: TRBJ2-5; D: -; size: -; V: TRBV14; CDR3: CASSHRGPRQETQYF; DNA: TGTGCCAGCAGCCACCGTGGCCCGCGCCAAGAGACCCAGTACTTC
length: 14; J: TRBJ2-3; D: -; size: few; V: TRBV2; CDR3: CASSEGTSTDTQYF; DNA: TGTGCCAGCAGTGAAGGCACTAGCACAGATACGCAGTATTTT
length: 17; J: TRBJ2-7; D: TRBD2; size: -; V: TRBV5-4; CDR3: CASSPTSGRAGSYEQYF; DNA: TGTGCCAGCAGCCCGACTAGCGGGAGGGCCGGCTCCTACGAGCAGTACTTC
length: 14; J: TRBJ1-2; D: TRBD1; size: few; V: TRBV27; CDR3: CASSLQTGDYGYTF; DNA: TGTGCCAGCAGTTTACAGACAGGGGACTATGGCTACACCTTC
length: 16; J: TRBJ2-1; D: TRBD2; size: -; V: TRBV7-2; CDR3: CASSRRASGRGDEQFF; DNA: TGTGCCAGCAGCAGGAGGGCTAGCGGGAGGGGGGATGAGCAGTTCTTC
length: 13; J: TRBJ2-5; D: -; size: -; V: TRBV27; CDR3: CASSITPRETQYF; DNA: TGTGCCAGCAGTATAACCCCCCGAGAGACCCAGTACTTC
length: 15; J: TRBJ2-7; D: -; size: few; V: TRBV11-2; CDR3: CASSLGAGSTYEQYF; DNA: TGTGCCAGCAGCTTAGGGGCCGGATCAACCTACGAGCAGTACTTC
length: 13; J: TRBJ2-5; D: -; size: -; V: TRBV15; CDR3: CATSRDSQETQYF; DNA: TGTGCCACCAGCAGAGATAGTCAGGAGACCCAGTACTTC
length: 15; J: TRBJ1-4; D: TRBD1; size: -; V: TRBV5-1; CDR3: CASSPRTGVNEKLFF; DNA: TGCGCCAGCAGCCCGCGGACAGGGGTAAATGAAAAACTGTTTTTT
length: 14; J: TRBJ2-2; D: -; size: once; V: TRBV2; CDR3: CASSESGRGGELFF; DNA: TGTGCCAGCAGTGAGTCGGGCCGAGGCGGGGAGCTGTTTTTT
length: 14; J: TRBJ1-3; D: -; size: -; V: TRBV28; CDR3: CASSLIGSGNTIYF; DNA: TGTGCCAGCAGTTTGATCGGGAGTGGAAACACCATATATTTT
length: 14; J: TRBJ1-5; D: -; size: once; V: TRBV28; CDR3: CASRRGFGNQPQHF; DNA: TGTGCCAGCAGAAGGGGGTTCGGCAATCAGCCCCAGCATTTT
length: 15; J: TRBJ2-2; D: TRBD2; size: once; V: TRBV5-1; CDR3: CASSLSGKNTGELFF; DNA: TGCGCCAGCAGCTTGAGCGGGAAGAACACCGGGGAGCTGTTTTTT
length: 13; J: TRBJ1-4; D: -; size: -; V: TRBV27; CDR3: CASSSPGTEKLFF; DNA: TGTGCCAGCAGTTCCCCAGGGACCGAAAAACTGTTTTTT
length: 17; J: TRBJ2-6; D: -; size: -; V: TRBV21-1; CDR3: CASIPGLAIPGANVLTF; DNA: TGTGCCAGCATACCGGGACTAGCGATTCCGGGGGCCAACGTCCTGACTTTC
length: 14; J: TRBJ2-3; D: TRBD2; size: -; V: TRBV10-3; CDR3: CAISEEAGADTQYF; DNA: TGTGCCATCAGTGAGGAAGCGGGAGCAGATACGCAGTATTTT
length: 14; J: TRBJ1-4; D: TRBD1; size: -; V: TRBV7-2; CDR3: CASSQGGSGEKLFF; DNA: TGTGCCAGCAGCCAGGGGGGCAGTGGGGAAAAACTGTTTTTT
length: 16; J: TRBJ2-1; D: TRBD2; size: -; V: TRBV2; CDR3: CASSDGLAGGPDEQFF; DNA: TGTGCCAGCAGTGATGGACTAGCGGGAGGGCCCGATGAGCAGTTCTTC
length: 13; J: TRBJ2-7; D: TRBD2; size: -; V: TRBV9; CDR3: CASSREDTYEQYF; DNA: TGTGCCAGCAGCCGGGAGGATACCTACGAGCAGTACTTC
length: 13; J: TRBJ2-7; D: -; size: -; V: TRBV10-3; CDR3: CAISESGENEQYF; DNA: TGTGCCATCAGTGAGTCGGGGGAAAACGAGCAGTACTTC
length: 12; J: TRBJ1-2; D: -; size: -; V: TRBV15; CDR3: CATSPSHYGYTF; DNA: TGTGCCACCAGCCCATCCCACTATGGCTACACCTTC
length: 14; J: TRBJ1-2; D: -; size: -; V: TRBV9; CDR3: CASSAGRSEIRYTF; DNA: TGTGCCAGCAGCGCGGGACGGTCTGAAATTCGCTACACCTTC
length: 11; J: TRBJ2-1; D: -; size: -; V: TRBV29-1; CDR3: CSVVSYNEQFF; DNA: TGCAGCGTTGTATCCTACAATGAGCAGTTCTTC
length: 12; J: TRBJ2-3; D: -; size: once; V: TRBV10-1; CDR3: CASSDWTDTQYF; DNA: TGCGCCAGCAGTGACTGGACAGATACGCAGTATTTT
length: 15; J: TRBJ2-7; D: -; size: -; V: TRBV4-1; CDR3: CASSQDWSRGYEQYF; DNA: TGCGCCAGCAGCCAAGATTGGTCGCGGGGATACGAGCAGTACTTC
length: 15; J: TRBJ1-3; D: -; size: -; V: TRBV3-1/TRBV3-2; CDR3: CASSHGQSSGNTIYF; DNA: TGTGCCAGCAGCCACGGACAGAGCTCTGGAAACACCATATATTTT
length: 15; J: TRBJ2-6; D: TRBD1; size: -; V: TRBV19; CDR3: CASSNRGSGANVLTF; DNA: TGTGCCAGTAGTAACAGGGGCTCTGGGGCCAACGTCCTGACTTTC
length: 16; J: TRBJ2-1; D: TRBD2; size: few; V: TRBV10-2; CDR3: CASSELSGRAQAEQFF; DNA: TGCGCCAGCAGTGAACTTAGCGGGAGGGCCCAGGCTGAGCAGTTCTTC
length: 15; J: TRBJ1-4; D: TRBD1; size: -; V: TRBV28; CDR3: CASSLGGQGDEKLFF; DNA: TGTGCCAGCAGTTTAGGGGGACAGGGAGATGAAAAACTGTTTTTT
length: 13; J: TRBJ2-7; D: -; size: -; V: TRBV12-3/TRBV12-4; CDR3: CASQLERTYEQYF; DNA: TGTGCCTCACAACTCGAAAGAACCTACGAGCAGTACTTC
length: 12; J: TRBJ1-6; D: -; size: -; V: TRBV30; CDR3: CAWRDSNSPLHF; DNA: TGTGCCTGGAGGGACAGTAATTCACCCCTCCACTTT
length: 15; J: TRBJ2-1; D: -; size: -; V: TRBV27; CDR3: CASSLSPSSYNEQFF; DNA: TGTGCCAGCAGTCTTTCCCCGAGCTCCTACAATGAGCAGTTCTTC
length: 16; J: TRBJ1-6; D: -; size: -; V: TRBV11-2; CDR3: CASSPDFRSYNSPLHF; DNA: TGTGCCAGCAGCCCCGACTTTCGCTCCTATAATTCACCCCTCCACTTT
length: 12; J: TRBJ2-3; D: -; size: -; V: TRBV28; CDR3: CASLKPPLTQYF; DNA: TGTGCCAGCCTAAAGCCCCCTCTTACGCAGTATTTT
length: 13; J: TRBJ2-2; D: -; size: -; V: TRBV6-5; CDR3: CASSSANTGELFF; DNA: TGTGCCAGCAGCTCGGCGAACACCGGGGAGCTGTTTTTT
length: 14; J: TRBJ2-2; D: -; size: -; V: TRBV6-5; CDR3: CASQRNRDTGELFF; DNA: TGTGCCAGTCAACGAAACAGGGACACCGGGGAGCTGTTTTTT